Listed below are T cell receptor beta chains from one sample, sequenced in a study of blood T cell repertoires in COVID-19. Profiling relied on immunoSEQ multiplex PCR, and the TCRdb table lists in-frame clones only, not all of them. The sample contains some 70,000 clones, about 85% of which appear only once. The specimen was peripheral blood. All receptors derive from a man older than 75 with acute or convalescent COVID-19. CDR3s include the opening cysteine and the closing phenylalanine or tryptophan. Fields, in order: V gene, J gene, clone size, D gene, CDR3 DNA, CDR3 protein. A D gene is named only where the DNA matches it firmly. Some rows mark clone size as missing; the rest say once, few, many or name a class of expanded clone.

TRBV2	TRBJ1-3	NA	NA	TGTGCCAGCCAGGTGGCGGGTGGAAACACCATATATTTT	CASQVAGGNTIYF
TRBV19	TRBJ1-1	NA	TRBD1	TGTGCCAGTAGAGACGGACAGGGGTGGTCTGAAGCTTTCTTT	CASRDGQGWSEAFF
TRBV4-1	TRBJ2-7	once	TRBD1	TGCGCCAGCCGTGACGGGGGGACAGGGGGATTTAACGAGCAGTACTTC	CASRDGGTGGFNEQYF
TRBV5-1	TRBJ2-1	NA	NA	TGCGCCAGCAGCTGGCCCCTCAAGACAGGCGGCAATGAGCAGTTCTTC	CASSWPLKTGGNEQFF
TRBV6-2/TRBV6-3	TRBJ2-1	NA	TRBD1	TGTGCCAGCAGTTACAAATGGGGACAGACTACAATCACACAGTTCTTC	CASSYKWGQTTITQFF
TRBV29-1	TRBJ2-1	NA	TRBD2	TGCAGCGCCCGTGGCGGGAGCTCCTACAATGAGCAGTTCTTC	CSARGGSSYNEQFF
TRBV7-9	TRBJ1-5	NA	NA	TGTGCCAGCAGCTTAGGGCTTGGTGGGCTCAATCAGCCCCAGCATTTT	CASSLGLGGLNQPQHF
TRBV27	TRBJ2-5	NA	TRBD1	TGTGCCAGCAGTTCTGCCCCCGGGACAGGGACCAGCCAAGAGACCCAGTACTTC	CASSSAPGTGTSQETQYF
TRBV5-8	TRBJ2-5	NA	NA	TGTGCCAGCAGCTTGGGAAGGGGCAGGGAGACCCAGTACTTC	CASSLGRGRETQYF
TRBV10-3	TRBJ1-2	NA	NA	TGTGCCATCAGTGAATCCAGTTATGGCTACACCTTC	CAISESSYGYTF
TRBV6-5	TRBJ1-2	NA	NA	TGTGCCAGCCACTCCGGGGGTGGCTACACCTTC	CASHSGGGYTF
TRBV6-6	TRBJ2-5	NA	TRBD1	TGTGCCAGCAGGTCAACAGGGGGAGGAAAAGAGACCCAGTACTTC	CASRSTGGGKETQYF
TRBV15	TRBJ1-5	NA	TRBD1	TGTGCCACCAGCAACGACAGGGCTAGCAATCAGCCCCAGCATTTT	CATSNDRASNQPQHF
TRBV6-6	TRBJ1-2	NA	NA	TGTGCCAGCTCAGATCGACAGAACTATGGCTACACCTTC	CASSDRQNYGYTF
TRBV10-2	TRBJ2-3	NA	NA	TGCGCCAGCAGTGAGGCTAGAGGCGATACGCAGTATTTT	CASSEARGDTQYF
TRBV24-1	TRBJ2-1	NA	TRBD2	TGTGCCACCAGTGATACGGCGGGAGGGCAGTACAATGAGCAGTTCTTC	CATSDTAGGQYNEQFF
TRBV19	TRBJ1-5	NA	NA	TGTGCCAGTAGTATCGCCCCAACAGGGTCCGGACAGCCCCAGCATTTT	CASSIAPTGSGQPQHF
TRBV5-1	TRBJ2-7	NA	NA	TGCGCCAGCAGCTTGGCGGCAGGGAACCACGAGCAGTACTTC	CASSLAAGNHEQYF
TRBV6-6	TRBJ2-7	NA	NA	TGTGCCAGCAGGACTCACTCCTCCTACGAGCAGTACTTC	CASRTHSSYEQYF
TRBV2	TRBJ2-7	NA	NA	TGTGCCAGCAGTGATCTCCAGGGGAGTCCCTACGAGCAGTACTTC	CASSDLQGSPYEQYF
TRBV4-3	TRBJ1-1	NA	TRBD1	TGCGCCAGCAGCCAAGATTGGGGGACAGGTTTTGCTGAAGCTTTCTTT	CASSQDWGTGFAEAFF
TRBV28	TRBJ2-7	NA	NA	TGTGCCAGCAGCCTTTTGTTTAGCTCCTACGAGCAGTACTTC	CASSLLFSSYEQYF
TRBV7-2	TRBJ2-5	NA	TRBD1	TGTGCCAGCAGCTTACTAGCTCACAGGGGGCGAGAGACCCAGTACTTC	CASSLLAHRGRETQYF
TRBV6-4	TRBJ2-1	NA	TRBD2	TGTGCCAGCAGTGACTCGTTAGCGGGAGGGTCTGATGAGCAGTTCTTC	CASSDSLAGGSDEQFF
TRBV24-1	TRBJ2-7	few	NA	TGTGCCACCAGTTCGTCAGGCGGGTCCGAGCAGTACTTC	CATSSSGGSEQYF
TRBV6-2/TRBV6-3	TRBJ2-1	NA	TRBD2	TGTGCCAGCAGTAGCGGGAGTTGGGGCAATGAGCAGTTCTTC	CASSSGSWGNEQFF
TRBV4-2	TRBJ1-1	NA	NA	TGTGCCAGCAGCCTCGGGTCATGGACTGAAGCTTTCTTT	CASSLGSWTEAFF
TRBV7-2	TRBJ2-7	NA	TRBD2	TGTGCCAGCAGCTTAGTAGCGGGGAGGGACTACGAGCAGTACTTC	CASSLVAGRDYEQYF
TRBV6-5	TRBJ1-1	few	NA	TGTGCCAGCAGTTACTCGAGGGCTCCCGTGAACACTGAAGCTTTCTTT	CASSYSRAPVNTEAFF
TRBV7-6	TRBJ1-4	NA	TRBD1	TGTGCCAGCAGCTTAGCGACAGGGGGCGGTGAAAAACTGTTTTTT	CASSLATGGGEKLFF
TRBV29-1	TRBJ1-2	NA	NA	TGCAGCGTTGAAGGACCGACGAGCGGAGGTGGCTACACCTTC	CSVEGPTSGGGYTF
TRBV6-5	TRBJ2-7	NA	NA	TGTGCCAGCAGTTACTCACGCAGGGGGGCCTACGAGCAGTACTTC	CASSYSRRGAYEQYF
TRBV27	TRBJ2-7	NA	TRBD1	TGTGCCAGCCGTTACCAGGGACAGGGGGTAACCGAGCAGTACTTC	CASRYQGQGVTEQYF
TRBV19	TRBJ1-1	NA	NA	TGTGCCAGTAGTAGGCAGGGTGCCAACACTGAAGCTTTCTTT	CASSRQGANTEAFF
TRBV5-1	TRBJ2-7	NA	TRBD2	TGCGCCAGCAGCTTTTTGAGCGGGAGAAGCCACGAGCAGTACTTC	CASSFLSGRSHEQYF
TRBV10-2	TRBJ1-2	NA	NA	TGCGCCAGCCGGGGGGCAGGGAGAAACTATGGCTACACCTTC	CASRGAGRNYGYTF
TRBV7-9	TRBJ1-6	NA	NA	TGTGCCAGCAGCTTAGGGAGGGGTAATTCACCCCTCCACTTT	CASSLGRGNSPLHF
TRBV7-9	TRBJ1-1	NA	NA	TGTGCCAGCAGCTTCCCCGGGGGGAACACTGAAGCTTTCTTT	CASSFPGGNTEAFF
TRBV19	TRBJ1-4	NA	TRBD1	TGTGCCAGCTCCCAGGGGGTCACTAATGAAAAACTGTTTTTT	CASSQGVTNEKLFF
TRBV10-3	TRBJ1-1	NA	TRBD1	TGTGCCATCAGTCACTCGACAGGGTATGGGCCTTTCTTT	CAISHSTGYGPFF
TRBV7-2	TRBJ2-5	once	NA	TGTGCCAGCAGCCCCTTTGGCGGCCAAGAGACCCAGTACTTC	CASSPFGGQETQYF
TRBV19	TRBJ2-1	NA	TRBD2	TGTGCCAGTAGTAATGGACTAGCGGGAGTCCGGGAGCAGTTCTTC	CASSNGLAGVREQFF
TRBV4-3	TRBJ2-7	NA	NA	TGCGCCAGCAGCCAAGATGGGCCAGACCACGAGCAGTACTTC	CASSQDGPDHEQYF
TRBV6-6	TRBJ2-5	NA	NA	TGTGCCAGCAGTCCCCTGGGAGCAGGCCCACAAGAGACCCAGTACTTC	CASSPLGAGPQETQYF
TRBV27	TRBJ1-6	NA	NA	TGTGCCAGCAGTTTATCTTACTCCCCTAATTCACCCCTCCACTTT	CASSLSYSPNSPLHF
TRBV9	TRBJ1-3	NA	NA	TGTGCCAGCAGCAACGCCGGTCAGGGCTCTGGAAACACCATATATTTT	CASSNAGQGSGNTIYF
TRBV24-1	TRBJ1-5	NA	TRBD1	TGTGCCACCAGTGATACTCAGGGGGACAATCAGCCCCAGCATTTT	CATSDTQGDNQPQHF
TRBV30	TRBJ1-1	NA	NA	TGTGCCTGGAGTGTATTTATTGTAGGGGACTGGGGCACTGAAGCTTTCTTT	CAWSVFIVGDWGTEAFF
TRBV10-2	TRBJ1-4	NA	NA	TGCGCCAGCAGCGCCGGACGGAGGAATGAAAAACTGTTTTTT	CASSAGRRNEKLFF
TRBV5-1	TRBJ2-1	NA	NA	TGCGCCAGCAGCTTGGCCCGGAATGAGCAGTTCTTC	CASSLARNEQFF
TRBV19	TRBJ1-5	NA	NA	TGTGCCAGTAGTGGACAGAGCAATCAGCCCCAGCATTTT	CASSGQSNQPQHF
TRBV3-1/TRBV3-2	TRBJ2-1	NA	NA	TGTGCCAGCAGCCTTCTGGCGGCCGCGTACAATGAGCAGTTCTTC	CASSLLAAAYNEQFF
TRBV5-1	TRBJ1-1	few	NA	TGCGCCAGCAGCTTGAGACGGGACACTGAAGCTTTCTTT	CASSLRRDTEAFF
TRBV9	TRBJ2-7	NA	TRBD1	TGTGCCAGCAGCGTCGGGACAGGCAATAACGAGCAGTACTTC	CASSVGTGNNEQYF
TRBV11-1	TRBJ1-6	few	TRBD1	TGTGCCAGCAGCTCCCGGGGACAGGGACGAAATTCACCCCTCCACTTT	CASSSRGQGRNSPLHF
TRBV9	TRBJ2-1	once	TRBD2	TGTGCCAGCAGCGTAGGTCTAGCGGGAAATGGCAATGAGCAGTTCTTC	CASSVGLAGNGNEQFF
TRBV7-9	TRBJ2-2	NA	TRBD1	TGTGCCGGTAGACAGGGTATAAACACCGGGGAGCTGTTTTTT	CAGRQGINTGELFF
TRBV19	TRBJ1-5	NA	TRBD1	TGTGCCAGTAGTTACAGGGGCAGGGGTGGGGCGCCCCAGCATTTT	CASSYRGRGGAPQHF
TRBV29-1	TRBJ1-2	NA	TRBD1	TGCAGCGTTGACCAAACAGGGGCTGGCTACACCTTC	CSVDQTGAGYTF